There are a few counts of the clone carrying this TCR beta chain. The data were obtained in a study of T cells after yellow fever vaccination. TCRdb re-analysed the 5' RACE reads in MiXCR, keeping a single row per CDR3 protein. The data contain just under 600,000 distinct CDR3 sequences, approximately 12% of them seen just once; the ten biggest clones take up over 13%. The CDR3 consists of 14 residues. Trimming left V 0 bases short and J 12 bases short, with 16 bases between. Germline V gives CDR1 SGHKS, CDR2 YYEKEE (reference sequence). The gene calls are TRBV5-5 and TRBJ2-1, with D perhaps matching TRBD2 (6 bases). The clonotype originates from a man aged 25-45 years who received the YFV17D yellow fever vaccine. The starting material was PBMCs, obtained on the day of the yellow fever booster vaccination. The CDR3 nucleotides are TGTGCCAGCAGCTTGGAACCTCTAGCGCCCGTGCAGTTCTTC. Translation gives CASSLEPLAPVQFF.